A selection of T cell receptor beta chains follows, all from one sample in a study of blood T cells in healthy people across ages. TCRdb re-analysed the 5' RACE reads in MiXCR, keeping a single row per CDR3 protein. Of about a million distinct CDR3 sequences in the sample, 35% to 45% were seen once. The sample consisted of blood. These receptors originate from a young man in good health. Each CDR3 is given with its conserved first and last residue. D genes are given only for firm matches. Clone sizes are given selectively: once, few, many, or a class where the clone is expanded.

j_gene	v_gene	abundance	d_gene	CDR3aa	CDR3nt
TRBJ2-1	TRBV5-1	.	TRBD1	CASSQGQGEGEQFF	TGCGCCAGCAGCCAGGGACAGGGAGAAGGTGAGCAGTTCTTC
TRBJ1-1	TRBV10-3	few	.	CAIRRAGDTEAFF	TGTGCCATCAGGAGGGCAGGGGACACTGAAGCTTTCTTT
TRBJ2-5	TRBV29-1	.	TRBD1	CSVETLGQGGGETQYF	TGCAGCGTTGAAACCCTGGGACAGGGCGGGGGAGAGACCCAGTACTTC
TRBJ1-2	TRBV5-1	once	TRBD1	CASSVETAGGGYTF	TGCGCCAGCAGCGTGGAGACGGCAGGGGGCGGCTACACCTTC
TRBJ2-1	TRBV5-1	.	TRBD1	CASSVGQGSGQFF	TGCGCCAGCAGCGTGGGACAGGGAAGTGGGCAGTTCTTC
TRBJ1-1	TRBV7-3	.	.	CASSQVARDTEAFF	TGTGCCAGCAGCCAGGTCGCCAGGGACACTGAAGCTTTCTTT
TRBJ1-2	TRBV12-3/TRBV12-4	many	.	CASSFGTPASYGYTF	TGTGCCAGCAGTTTTGGTACACCCGCCAGCTATGGCTACACCTTC
TRBJ2-7	TRBV20-1	.	TRBD1	CSAGGRGPSYEQYF	TGCAGTGCTGGAGGCAGGGGGCCTTCCTACGAGCAGTACTTC
TRBJ2-5	TRBV6-2/TRBV6-3	.	.	CASTTGILTQYF	TGTGCCAGCACCACGGGGATTTTGACCCAGTACTTC
TRBJ1-2	TRBV18	.	.	CATSASQGNTNYGYTF	TGTGCCACTTCCGCGAGCCAGGGAAATACTAACTATGGCTACACCTTC
TRBJ2-7	TRBV5-1	few	.	CPSSLVPGPPYEQYF	TGCCCCAGCAGCTTGGTTCCAGGCCCCCCCTACGAGCAGTACTTC
TRBJ2-7	TRBV6-2/TRBV6-3	.	TRBD2	CASSYSKVAGAYEQYF	TGTGCCAGCAGTTACTCGAAGGTCGCGGGAGCCTACGAGCAGTACTTC
TRBJ1-2	TRBV4-2	.	.	CASSPLRDANYGYTF	TGTGCCAGCAGCCCCCTGCGGGACGCTAACTATGGCTACACCTTC
TRBJ2-1	TRBV6-2/TRBV6-3	.	TRBD1	CASNTGTGTYNEQFF	TGTGCCAGCAATACCGGGACAGGGACCTACAATGAGCAGTTCTTC
TRBJ1-1	TRBV12-3/TRBV12-4	few	.	CASSFLAFSGETEAFF	TGTGCCAGCAGTTTTTTAGCGTTCTCGGGGGAGACTGAAGCTTTCTTT
TRBJ2-5	TRBV6-1	.	.	CASSEGAGDFEQYF	TGTGCCAGCAGTGAAGGAGCTGGGGACTTTGAGCAGTACTTC